This T cell receptor beta chain was sequenced during a study of blood T cell repertoires in COVID-19. Study as a whole: The analysed material was cDNA or gDNA that came from T cells, B-cell-depleted T cells, or PBMCs.

Per the study methods: Estimates of nucleated cell counts were drawn from the amplification of reference gene primers. Clones were read by immunoSEQ multiplex PCR, and TCRdb kept only the in-frame ones, dropping some. V and J calls and clone size are copied from that table; D and trimming were computed from the DNA. In the table there are about 93,000 clones, 80% of which are singletons. The V end lost 3 bases, the J end lost 0 bases, and 18 bases lay between the germline ends. This CDR3 is 17 amino acids long. Looked up from germline, CDR1 is DFQATT and CDR2 is SNEGSKA (reference sequence). The receptor comes from a human donor in a cohort sampled during active COVID-19. Source material: peripheral blood. The chain combines TRBV20-1 with TRBJ1-5; D not certain. The CDR3 DNA reads as TGCAGTGCTAGTGGCGCTCGAGGTGGTGGTAGCAATCAGCCCCAGCATTTT. Protein product: CSASGARGGGSNQPQHF.